The 15 T cell receptor beta chains listed next were all sequenced from one sample in a study of blood T cell repertoires in COVID-19. Libraries were prepared by immunoSEQ multiplex PCR; TCRdb keeps only in-frame clonotypes and omits some of them. The repertoire has approximately 200,000 clones, 86% of them found once; the top ten carry almost 4.5%. Sequencing input: peripheral blood. The receptors originated from a man between 50 and 59 years old with acute or convalescent COVID-19.

This chain joins TRBV5-6 and TRBJ2-1; tentatively, D is TRBD2 (6 bases). Germline CDR1 is SGHDT and CDR2 is YYEEEE. V was cut by 0 bases and J by 4 bases, with 11 bases left in between. The CDR3 runs 15 residues. DNA for the CDR3: TGTGCCAGCAGCTTGGTTGGCGGGATGTACAATGAGCAGTTCTTC. Its protein is CASSLVGGMYNEQFF.

The rearrangement links TRBV2 to TRBJ1-2; weak D call: TRBD1 (6 bases). V was trimmed by 7 bases and J by 6 bases, leaving 21 bases between them. Germline CDR1 reads SNHLY; CDR2 reads FYNNEI. The CDR3 spans 15 residues. CDR3 nucleotides: TGTGCCAGCATTAAGGGACAACTGATTAAAAATGGCTACACCTTC. It translates to CASIKGQLIKNGYTF.

This sequence joins TRBV7-3 and TRBJ1-2, with 8 bases fitting TRBD1. This CDR3 region has 15 residues. V dropped 5 bases and J dropped 7; count of bases not matched to a gene: 12. The germline V gene has CDR1 SGHTA and CDR2 FQGTGA. CDR3 sequence (DNA): TGTGCCAGCAGCCCAGGACAGGGATCGGCGGTTGGCTACACCTTC. It translates to CASSPGQGSAVGYTF.

This chain connects TRBV4-1 to TRBJ1-6, with TRBD1 matching over 7 bases. This CDR3 contains 14 residues. The V and J ends lost 3 bases and 7 bases, in that order; junction bases with no gene match: 3. The germline gives CDR1 MGHRA, CDR2 YSYEKL. DNA of the CDR3: TGCGCCAGCAGCCAGGGACAGATAAATTCACCCCTCCACTTT. The encoded protein is CASSQGQINSPLHF.

The CDR3 DNA reads as TGTGCCAGCACTCTGGACAGGGGAAACACTGAAGCTTTCTTT. Its protein product is CASTLDRGNTEAFF. The chain combines TRBV6-4 with TRBJ1-1; 9 bases fit TRBD1. V shed 7 bases and J 2 bases; nucleotides not matched to a gene: 5. The germline CDR1 and CDR2 sequences are MRHNA and SNTAGT. The CDR3 is 14 residues long.

In this sample, this clone turned up a few times. This chain connects TRBV1 to TRBJ2-1; TRBD2 is taken as the D call from the table, unchecked against the DNA. TRBV1 is a listed pseudogene. The CDR3 length is 15 residues. CDR3 nucleotide sequence: TGCACCAGCAGCCATCAGCGGGGGACAAACAATGAGCAGTTCTTC. Its protein is CTSSHQRGTNNEQFF.

This clone has only a few counts. The V gene is TRBV5-6, the J gene TRBJ1-6; perhaps TRBD1 as D (5 bases). The CDR3 is 16 amino acids. CDR1 is SGHDT, CDR2 YYEEEE, per germline. The V end lost 5 bases, the J end lost 5 bases, and 17 bases lay between the germline ends. CDR3: CASSWGMPRNNSPLHF. The CDR3 DNA follows: TGTGCCAGCAGTTGGGGCATGCCGAGGAATAATTCACCCCTCCACTTT.

The chain uses TRBV27 and TRBJ2-5, with 7 bases fitting TRBD2. The germline gives CDR1 MNHEY, CDR2 SMNVEV (reference sequence). After removal of 3 bases from V and 1 base from J, the junction contained 8 bases not matched to a gene. The CDR3 runs to 16 residues. The CDR3 DNA reads as TGTGCCAGCAGTTTTCGTTACAGCGGGGTCCAAGAGACCCAGTACTTC. Its translation is CASSFRYSGVQETQYF.

V and J are TRBV3-1 (or the pseudogene TRBV3-2) and TRBJ1-2, with TRBD1 as a possible D gene (5 bases). The CDR3 covers 14 residues. Trimming removed 3 bases at V and 7 bases at J, with 15 bases between. CDR1 LGHDT and CDR2 YNNKEL come from the germline V gene (reference sequence). The CDR3 sequence is CASSQEQGMSGYTF. The CDR3 DNA reads TGTGCCAGCAGCCAGGAGCAGGGCATGAGTGGCTACACCTTC.

This chain links TRBV27 with TRBJ2-2; a weak D match, TRBD2 (5 bases). V lost 6 bases, J lost 7 bases, and 12 bases lay in between. This CDR3 is 13 amino acids long. The germline gives CDR1 MNHEY, CDR2 SMNVEV (reference sequence). The CDR3 sequence is CASSPGIYGELFF. The CDR3 bases are TGTGCCAGCAGCCCGGGGATTTACGGGGAGCTGTTTTTT.

This clone was recorded only once. The CDR3 sequence: CASSESRRGRRTEAFF. Written as DNA, the CDR3 is TGCGCCAGCAGTGAGTCCCGTAGGGGGCGTCGGACTGAAGCTTTCTTT. The chain employs TRBV10-2 and TRBJ1-1, with 7 bases identical to TRBD1. This CDR3 is built from 16 residues. V shed 0 bases, J shed 5 bases, and the junction held 9 bases outside the gene matches. CDR1 is WSHSY and CDR2 is SAAADI in the germline V gene.

The V gene is TRBV6-1, the J gene TRBJ1-6; weak D call: TRBD1 (6 bases). This CDR3 has 17 residues. In germline, CDR1 is MNHNS, CDR2 SASEGT. V lost 3 bases to trimming and J lost 5 bases, with 17 bases between them. As DNA, the CDR3 is TGTGCCAGCAGTGACCACCGACACAGGGCTAATAATTCACCCCTCCACTTT. It specifies CASSDHRHRANNSPLHF.

The gene calls are TRBV27 and TRBJ1-2; D remains unclear. Germline assignment: CDR1 MNHEY and CDR2 SMNVEV (reference sequence). The CDR3 covers 15 residues. Deletions cut 6 bases from V and 2 bases from J, with 16 bases between. CDR3 bases: TGTGCCAGCAGCAGCACGGGAGTAGGGAACTATGGCTACACCTTC. Protein product: CASSSTGVGNYGYTF.

The chain uses TRBV5-6 and TRBJ2-3, with 9 bases fitting TRBD1. Germline assignment: CDR1 SGHDT and CDR2 YYEEEE. J lost 4 bases, V lost 2 bases, and 2 bases had no gene match. The CDR3 consists of 14 residues. The chain's CDR3 is CASSFRTGADTQYF. The CDR3 bases are TGTGCCAGCAGCTTCAGGACAGGGGCAGATACGCAGTATTTT.

In its sample, this clone was seen once. In nucleotides, the CDR3 is TGTGCCAGCAGCCAAGTTGTCGCAGGGGGCGGTGAAAAACTGTTTTTT. As protein: CASSQVVAGGGEKLFF. The chain uses TRBV4-2 and TRBJ1-4; TRBD1 aligns across 8 bases. This CDR3 contains 16 residues. CDR1 LGHNA and CDR2 YNFKEQ come from the germline V gene. Losses at the gene ends were 1 base for V and 7 bases for J; bases not matched to a gene: 8.